The 31 T cell receptor beta chains below were found in one sample sequenced in a study of blood T cells in healthy people across ages. The use of a sample-barcoded 5' primer and a J-beta primer mix characterized a second PCR of roughly 6 to 11 cycles. TCRdb reprocessed the 5' RACE reads with MiXCR, giving one entry per CDR3 protein. The sample yields hundreds of thousands of distinct CDR3 sequences, about 54% seen once. The source material was blood. The receptors derive from a man aged 55 to 70 in good health.

The rearrangement joins TRBV27 to TRBJ2-7; no reliable D call. CDR1 MNHEY and CDR2 SMNVEV come from the germline V gene (reference sequence). Trimming left V 10 bases short and J 0 bases short, with 10 bases between. The CDR3 runs 12 residues. Written as DNA, the CDR3 is TGTGCCACTCTGTTCTGCTCCTACGAGCAGTACTTC. Protein product: CATLFCSYEQYF.

A few counts support this clonotype. V usage is TRBV7-7 and J usage is TRBJ2-5; TRBD1 agrees at 9 bases. CDR1 and CDR2 (germline): SSHAT, FNYEAQ (reference sequence). V lost 1 base, J lost 4 bases, and 1 base stayed unmatched. The CDR3 length is 14 residues. Here the CDR3 reads CASSLGTGVETQYF. The CDR3 nucleotides are TGTGCCAGCAGCTTAGGGACAGGGGTAGAGACCCAGTACTTC.

V usage is TRBV5-1 and J usage is TRBJ2-1; TRBD1 is a possible D gene (5 bases). The V gene's germline CDR1 is SGHRS and CDR2 YFSETQ. Trimming cost V 0 bases and J 2 bases, with 12 bases left between them. This CDR3 region has 16 residues. The CDR3 is CASSLDYPGTYNEQFF. DNA of the CDR3: TGCGCCAGCAGCTTGGATTATCCAGGGACCTACAATGAGCAGTTCTTC.

This clonotype has only a few counts. The chain carries TRBV29-1 and TRBJ2-7; D might be TRBD2 (5 bases). CDR3 size: 12 residues. V was clipped by 6 bases and J by 4 bases, with 13 bases between them. Germline loops: CDR1 SQVTM, CDR2 ANQGSEA. The CDR3 bases are TGCAGCGTATCTAGTCGCGGGTACGAGCAGTACTTC. It specifies CSVSSRGYEQYF.

The chain is built from TRBV29-1 and TRBJ1-1, with D possibly TRBD1 on 6 matching bases. V lost 7 bases and J lost 0, with 18 bases in between. The CDR3 sequence is 15 residues long. Germline V gives CDR1 SQVTM, CDR2 ANQGSEA. The CDR3 spells CSASDRQLMNTEAFF. In DNA, the CDR3 is TGCAGCGCTTCGGACAGACAGCTTATGAACACTGAAGCTTTCTTT.

Written as DNA, the CDR3 is TGTGCCAGCTCACCAGCGTCTCATGAAAAACTGTTTTTT. As protein: CASSPASHEKLFF. The genes are TRBV18 and TRBJ1-4, with D hard to call. V was pared by 2 bases and J by 6 bases, with 7 bases between. The CDR3 is 13 residues long. CDR1 KGHSH and CDR2 LQKENI come from the germline V gene.

For this clonotype: Being one base from a much bigger clone, this may be a read error. This chain links TRBV20-1 with TRBJ2-1; 9 bases fit TRBD2. The junction had 7 bases not matched to a gene; V was cut back by 1 base and J by 9 bases. Germline V lookup: CDR1 DFQATT, CDR2 SNEGSKA (reference sequence). The CDR3 length is 14 residues. The DNA of the CDR3 is TGCAGTGCTAGAGGGGGACTAGCCAGTGGTGAGCAGTTCTTC. This codes for CSARGGLASGEQFF.

This clonotype was recorded a few times. The V gene is TRBV28, the J gene TRBJ2-5; the D gene is possibly TRBD2 (5 bases). This CDR3 spans 13 amino acids. Looked up from germline, CDR1 is MDHEN and CDR2 is SYDVKM. Trimming stripped 6 bases from V and 11 bases from J, with 19 bases between. The CDR3 sequence: CASSRIAGAEQYF. The CDR3 DNA follows: TGTGCCAGCAGCCGAATCGCTGGAGCGGAGCAGTACTTC.

This chain uses TRBV5-1 with TRBJ2-6; tentatively, D is TRBD2 (6 bases). The germline V gene has CDR1 SGHRS and CDR2 YFSETQ. CDR3 size: 15 residues. Trimming took 0 bases from V and 2 from J, leaving 6 bases between them. This chain's CDR3 is CASSLGEAGANVLTF. CDR3 DNA sequence: TGCGCCAGCAGCTTGGGGGAGGCTGGGGCCAACGTCCTGACTTTC.

The genes are TRBV11-2 and TRBJ2-3, with D perhaps TRBD2 (6 bases). CDR1 SGHAT and CDR2 FQNNGV come from the germline V gene. V lost 5 bases and J 2 bases, leaving 14 bases between the germline ends. The CDR3 has 15 amino acids. The CDR3 nucleotides read TGTGCCAGCAGCCCTATGGCGGGGCCCACAGATACGCAGTATTTT. Amino acids: CASSPMAGPTDTQYF.

There are a few counts of this clonotype. The V call is TRBV20-1, the J call TRBJ2-6; D unresolved. CDR1 DFQATT and CDR2 SNEGSKA come from the germline V gene (reference sequence). The length of the CDR3 is 13 residues. V was cut by 1 base and J by 4 bases, with 5 bases left in between. In DNA, the CDR3 is TGCAGTGCTAGAGCGTCCGGGGCCAACGTCCTGACTTTC. Residues: CSARASGANVLTF.

The CDR3 region is CASSLVRYIQREETQYF. The CDR3 DNA reads TGCGCCAGCAGCCTCGTACGATATATACAGCGGGAAGAGACCCAGTACTTC. The chain combines TRBV5-1 with TRBJ2-5, with D maybe TRBD2 (6 bases). The CDR3 loop spans 17 amino acids. The germline gives CDR1 SGHRS, CDR2 YFSETQ. Trimming shortened V by 4 bases and J by 3 bases, and 22 bases separated the two germline ends.

The J gene is TRBJ2-5, the V gene TRBV2; TRBD2 matches 8 bases. Losses at the gene ends were 5 bases for V and 5 bases for J; bases not matched to a gene: 7. This CDR3 is built from 14 residues. The germline gives CDR1 SNHLY, CDR2 FYNNEI. The CDR3 reads CASSSGTSPETQYF. The CDR3 coding sequence is TGTGCCAGCAGTTCCGGGACTAGTCCGGAGACCCAGTACTTC.

This clonotype was counted only a few times. This chain links TRBV5-1 with TRBJ1-4; possibly TRBD1 for D (5 bases). This CDR3 contains 14 residues. CDR1 SGHRS and CDR2 YFSETQ come from the germline V gene. Trimming stripped 2 bases from V and 8 bases from J, with 13 bases between. The CDR3 DNA reads TGCGCCAGCAGCTTCGAGGGAAGGGGCGAAAAACTGTTTTTT. It specifies CASSFEGRGEKLFF.

Of note for this clonotype: A junction boundary mismatches the germline segment, possibly from a read error. This CDR3 is CASSPRQGVRSPLHF. CDR3 DNA: TGTGCTAGCAGTCCAAGACAGGGAGTAAGGTCACCCCTCCACTTT. The genes are TRBV12-3 or TRBV12-4 and TRBJ1-6; 7 bases fit TRBD1. This CDR3 is built from 15 residues.

The rearrangement joins TRBV7-9 to TRBJ2-3, with D uncertain. The CDR3 consists of 12 residues. Germline V gene sequence: CDR1 SEHNR, CDR2 FQNEAQ (reference sequence). V lost 6 bases to trimming and J lost 6 bases, with 10 bases between them. DNA for the CDR3: TGTGCCAGCAGTGCCCTGAGGGATACGCAGTATTTT. It encodes CASSALRDTQYF.

The rearrangement uses TRBV5-1 and TRBJ2-3; the D is unclear. Between the trimmed V and J ends, which lost 0 bases and 0 bases, there was a span of 8 bases. Germline V gene sequence: CDR1 SGHRS, CDR2 YFSETQ. There are 15 residues in the CDR3. The CDR3 is CASSLDSASTDTQYF. The CDR3 DNA reads as TGCGCCAGCAGCTTGGACTCCGCTAGCACAGATACGCAGTATTTT. Full variable domain (remainder filled in from reference TRBV5-1 and TRBJ2-3): KAGVTQTPRYLIKTRGQQVTLSCSPISGHRSVSWYQQTPGQGLQFLFEYFSETQRNKGNFPGRFSGRQFSNSRSEMNVSTLELGDSALYLCASSLDSASTDTQYFGPGTRLTVL.

CDR3 protein: CASSNDRGGEQYF. The DNA of the CDR3 is TGTGCCAGCAGCAATGACAGGGGAGGTGAGCAGTACTTC. The V gene is TRBV7-7, the J gene TRBJ2-5; TRBD1 agrees at 8 bases. V was clipped by 5 bases and J by 11 bases; unmatched bases: 10. CDR1 and CDR2 from the germline V gene are SSHAT and FNYEAQ (reference sequence). CDR3 length: 13 residues. The complete variable domain, with remaining parts taken from reference TRBV7-7 and TRBJ2-5, reads GAGVSQSPRYKVTKRGQDVTLRCDPISSHATLYWYQQALGQGPEFLTYFNYEAQPDKSGLPSDRFSAERPEGSISTLTIQRTEQRDSAMYRCASSNDRGGEQYFGPGTRLLVL.

CDR3 region: CASSQSPSGTETQYF. The CDR3 DNA follows: TGCGCCAGCAGCCAATCACCCAGCGGGACTGAGACCCAGTACTTC. This sequence joins TRBV5-1 and TRBJ2-5, with 7 bases aligning to TRBD2. The J segment lost 5 bases and the V segment lost 4 bases, leaving 11 bases of the junction unmatched. The CDR3 contains 15 residues. Germline V gives CDR1 SGHRS, CDR2 YFSETQ.

This clonotype appeared a few times. One end of the junction is discordant with germline, which a read error may explain. V and J are TRBV27 and TRBJ1-4, with a tentative D call TRBD1 (5 bases). Looked up from germline, CDR1 is MNHEY and CDR2 is SMNVEV (reference sequence). CDR3 length: 15 amino acids. Here the CDR3 reads CASRRSPTANEKLFF. In DNA, the CDR3 is TGTGCTAGCAGGCGCAGCCCGACAGCTAATGAAAAACTGTTTTTT.

The chain links TRBV18 to TRBJ2-3, with 7 bases aligning to TRBD2. Germline-derived CDR1 and CDR2 are KGHSH and LQKENI. The trim removed 1 base at V and 6 bases at J, leaving 4 bases unmatched. The CDR3 has 14 residues. The CDR3 spells CASSPLGGLDTQYF. The DNA for the CDR3 is TGTGCCAGCTCACCACTCGGGGGGTTGGATACGCAGTATTTT.

The chain joins TRBV29-1 to TRBJ2-3, with D uncertain. Germline V gives CDR1 SQVTM, CDR2 ANQGSEA. Trimming removed 3 bases from V and 1 base from J, with 14 bases in between. This CDR3 is 15 amino acids long. The CDR3: CSVERLSARTDTQYF. CDR3 nucleotides: TGCAGCGTTGAGAGGTTATCAGCACGCACAGATACGCAGTATTTT.

This clonotype was seen a few times. The chain has TRBV10-3 and TRBJ2-5; D perhaps matches TRBD1 (5 bases). Trimming shortened V by 10 bases and J by 2 bases, and 14 bases separated the two germline ends. The length of the CDR3 is 13 residues. CDR1 and CDR2 from the germline V gene are ENHRY and SYGVKD. CDR3 coding DNA: TGTGCCACCACGCAGGGATTTCAAGAGACCCAGTACTTC. Amino acid sequence: CATTQGFQETQYF.

V is TRBV2 and J is TRBJ1-1; tentative D call: TRBD1 (6 bases). Germline CDR1 SNHLY, CDR2 FYNNEI. V lost 6 bases, J lost 4 bases, and 15 bases lay in between. This CDR3 is 14 amino acids long. CDR3 sequence (DNA): TGTGCCAGCAGGCCGGGGGGCGAGGGCACTGAAGCTTTCTTT. This translates into CASRPGGEGTEAFF.

The CDR3 DNA follows: TGTGCCAGCAGCGCAGGGAGGGGTGGCTACACCTTC. Amino acid sequence: CASSAGRGGYTF. V gene TRBV5-8 combines with J gene TRBJ1-2; a weak D match, TRBD1 (5 bases). Trimming shortened V by 4 bases and J by 7 bases, and 11 bases separated the two germline ends. This CDR3 is built from 12 residues. Per the germline V gene, CDR1 is SGHTS and CDR2 is YDEGEE.

This chain uses TRBV20-1 with TRBJ2-7, with D perhaps TRBD2 (5 bases). Germline lookup yields CDR1 DFQATT and CDR2 SNEGSKA (reference sequence). Trimming stripped 3 bases from V and 3 bases from J, with 15 bases between. CDR3 length: 14 residues. The CDR3 protein is CSASDTGRLYEQYF. The CDR3 DNA follows: TGCAGTGCTAGCGACACGGGAAGGCTCTACGAGCAGTACTTC.

There are a few counts of this clonotype. The J gene is TRBJ1-6, the V gene TRBV4-2; the match to TRBD1 covers 12 bases. This CDR3 has 16 amino acids. J gave up 10 bases and V 1 base, and 5 bases lay outside the gene matches. Germline V gene data show CDR1 as LGHNA and CDR2 as YNFKEQ. CDR3 DNA sequence: TGTGCCAGCAGCCAAGGTATGGGACAGGGGGCCTCACCCCTCCACTTT. This gives the protein CASSQGMGQGASPLHF.

This clonotype was observed a few times. The chain couples TRBV14 to TRBJ2-7; D not resolved. There are 12 residues in the CDR3. The germline V gene has CDR1 SGHDN and CDR2 FVKESK. Trimming pared 4 bases from V and 2 bases from J, leaving 6 bases between. CDR3 amino acids: CASSPSAYEQYF. The CDR3 DNA reads TGTGCCAGCAGCCCCTCGGCCTACGAGCAGTACTTC.

This sequence joins TRBV5-1 and TRBJ2-1; no reliable D call. Germline CDR1 reads SGHRS; CDR2 reads YFSETQ. This CDR3 contains 17 residues. Trimming removed 4 bases from V and 0 bases from J, with 17 bases in between. CDR3 protein: CASSPILKGSSYNEQFF. CDR3 nucleotides: TGCGCCAGCAGCCCCATCCTTAAAGGAAGCTCCTACAATGAGCAGTTCTTC.

This clonotype showed up just a few times. V gene TRBV12-3 or TRBV12-4 combines with J gene TRBJ2-3; D remains unclear. Trimming took off 2 bases at V and 6 bases at J, with 3 bases between the two ends. The CDR3 is 11 residues long. CDR3 protein: CASSLMDTQYF. CDR3 DNA: TGTGCCAGCAGTTTAATGGATACGCAGTATTTT.

The sample holds a few counts of this clonotype. The chain carries TRBV29-1 and TRBJ1-2; 9 nucleotides agree with TRBD1. Germline lookup yields CDR1 SQVTM and CDR2 ANQGSEA. The CDR3 runs 11 residues. V was pared by 7 bases and J by 7 bases, with 4 bases of the junction left unmatched. The CDR3 coding sequence is TGCAGCGAACAGGGGGCGGGTGGCTACACCTTC. Amino acids: CSEQGAGGYTF.